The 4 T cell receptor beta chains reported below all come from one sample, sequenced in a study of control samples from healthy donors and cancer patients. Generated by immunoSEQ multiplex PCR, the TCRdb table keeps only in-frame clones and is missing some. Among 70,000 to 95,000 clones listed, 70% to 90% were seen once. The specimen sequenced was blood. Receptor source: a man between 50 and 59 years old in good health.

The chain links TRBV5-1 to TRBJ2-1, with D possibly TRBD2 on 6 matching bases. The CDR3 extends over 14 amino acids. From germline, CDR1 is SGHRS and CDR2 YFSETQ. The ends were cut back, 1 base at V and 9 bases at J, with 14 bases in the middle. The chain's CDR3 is CASSLLKDGGEQFF. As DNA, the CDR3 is TGCGCCAGCAGCTTGTTGAAGGACGGGGGTGAGCAGTTCTTC.

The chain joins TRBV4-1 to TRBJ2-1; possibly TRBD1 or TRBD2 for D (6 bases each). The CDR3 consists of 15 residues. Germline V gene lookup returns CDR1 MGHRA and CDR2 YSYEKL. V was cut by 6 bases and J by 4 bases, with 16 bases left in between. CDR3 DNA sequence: TGCGCCAGCAGGTCTCCCGGGGGCACGTACAATGAGCAGTTCTTC. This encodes CASRSPGGTYNEQFF.

CDR3 loop: CATSDPDRAHEQYF. The CDR3 DNA reads as TGTGCCACCAGTGACCCGGACAGGGCCCACGAGCAGTACTTC. This rearrangement joins TRBV24-1 to TRBJ2-7; 8 nucleotides align to TRBD1. Germline CDR1 is KGHDR and CDR2 is SFDVKD. The ends lost 4 bases at V and 5 bases at J; junction bases unmatched: 6. CDR3 length: 14 amino acids.

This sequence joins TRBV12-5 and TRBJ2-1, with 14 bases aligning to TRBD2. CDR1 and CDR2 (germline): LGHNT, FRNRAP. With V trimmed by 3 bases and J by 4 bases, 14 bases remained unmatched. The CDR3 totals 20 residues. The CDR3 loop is CASGFQPSTSGGAVYNEQFF. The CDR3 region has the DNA TGTGCTAGTGGTTTTCAACCCTCGACTAGCGGGGGGGCGGTTTACAATGAGCAGTTCTTC.